The source of this TCR beta chain is a study of identical twins. Points from the study as a whole: Conclusions were based on cross-sectional statistical analysis, without following the same donors. The study found weaker excess twin sharing in beta out-of-frame sequences. Models, which agreed with sharing between unrelated individuals, nonetheless underestimated the out-of-frame TCR alpha sharing seen in monozygotic twins.

From the 5' RACE reads, TCRdb called clonotypes with MiXCR, one entry per CDR3 protein. The sample lists about 530,000 distinct CDR3 sequences, roughly 15% seen once, with more than 0.4% in the top ten. Concerning this clonotype itself: The antigen is unknown.

CDR1 and CDR2 (germline): SGHAT, FQNNGV. The CDR3 is 15 residues long. V trimming: 6 bases; J trimming: 6 bases; junction bases outside the gene matches: 11. The same data also went into a second study, on yellow fever vaccine responses in identical twins.

Specimen: CD4+ T cells sorted from blood. The receptor comes from a woman in her late teens or twenties in good health. The chain combines TRBV11-2 with TRBJ2-1, with 7 bases identical to TRBD1. The CDR3, as DNA: TGTGCCAGCAGAACCGCCGGGACAGCCTCCAATGAGCAGTTCTTC. Translated: CASRTAGTASNEQFF.